The TCR beta chain under discussion was sequenced for a study of blood T cell repertoires in COVID-19. Turning to the study itself: Some COVID-19 samples were acute and others convalescent; all came from the United States, Italy and Spain.

CDR3 length: 15 residues. V shed 4 bases and J 7 bases; nucleotides not matched to a gene: 12. From germline, CDR1 is KGHDR and CDR2 SFDVKD. Source study methods: Cell counts per sample came from amplifying reference gene primers. Clones were read by immunoSEQ multiplex PCR, and TCRdb kept only the in-frame ones, dropping some. Clonal size and the V and J genes are those of that table, whereas D and trimming came from the DNA. The profile covers around 30,000 clones, with roughly 75% appearing a single time and about 14% taken by the ten largest. The sequencing sample was made of peripheral blood. The V call is TRBV24-1, the J call TRBJ2-7, with 7 nucleotides matching TRBD1. The sequence derives from a man older than 75 with active or convalescent COVID-19. DNA for the CDR3: TGTGCCACCAGTGACGCCGGGACAGACCTTTCTGAGCAGTACTTC. This translates into CATSDAGTDLSEQYF.